The rows below give T cell receptor beta chains drawn from one sample of a study of blood T cell repertoires in COVID-19. The table came from immunoSEQ multiplex PCR; TCRdb's copy has only in-frame clones and leaves some out. The profile shows 99,000 or so clones, around 83% of them singletons. What was sequenced was peripheral blood. The receptors were gathered from a man between 65 and 79 years old with active or convalescent COVID-19. Both conserved end residues are part of each CDR3. The order of the fields is D gene, CDR3 length, V gene, clone size, J gene, CDR3 DNA, CDR3 protein. A D gene is named only where the DNA matches it firmly. Part of the rows lack a size; the others show once, few, many or a class for expanded clones.

TRBD1	16	TRBV13	few	TRBJ2-7	TGTGCCAGCAGCGCGGACAGGTCATCCCCGGGCTACGAGCAGTACTTC	CASSADRSSPGYEQYF
TRBD2	17	TRBV6-4	.	TRBJ2-3	TGTGCCAGCAGTGACCTAGCGGGGGGCCCTTCCACAGATACGCAGTATTTT	CASSDLAGGPSTDTQYF
.	13	TRBV7-8	.	TRBJ2-2	TGTGCCAGCAGCTCGCAGGGTGGCGGGGAGCTGTTTTTT	CASSSQGGGELFF
.	14	TRBV2	.	TRBJ2-7	TGTGCCAGCAGAATACAGGGATTCAGCTACGAGCAGTACTTC	CASRIQGFSYEQYF
.	15	TRBV5-1	.	TRBJ1-1	TGCGCCAGCAGCTCAGGACAGCTTCGAAGGGCTGAAGCTTTCTTT	CASSSGQLRRAEAFF
.	13	TRBV10-3	.	TRBJ1-5	TGTGCCATCAGTGAGTCTAGGGGTCAAATCCAGCATTTT	CAISESRGQIQHF
.	13	TRBV2	.	TRBJ2-7	TGTGCCAGCAGTGCCGGGACTGTCTACGAGCAGTACTTC	CASSAGTVYEQYF
TRBD2	15	TRBV30	.	TRBJ2-1	TGTGCCTGGAGCCTCGGGGGGAGCTCCTACAATGAGCAGTTCTTC	CAWSLGGSSYNEQFF
.	14	TRBV28	.	TRBJ2-1	TGTGCCAGCAGAGAACAAAAGGGGAACGATGAGCAGTTCTTC	CASREQKGNDEQFF
.	13	TRBV12-3/TRBV12-4	.	TRBJ1-1	TGTGCCAGCAGTTCCGACAGGCGCACTGAAGCTTTCTTT	CASSSDRRTEAFF
TRBD2	15	TRBV10-3	.	TRBJ2-7	TGTGCCATTGGACTAGCGGGGGGCGCGTACGGCGAGCAGTACTTC	CAIGLAGGAYGEQYF
.	15	TRBV19	.	TRBJ1-5	TGTGCCAGTAGTCAATTTCAGGGTGGCAATCAGCCCCAGCATTTT	CASSQFQGGNQPQHF
.	18	TRBV2	few	TRBJ1-6	TGTGCCAGCAGTGGTCAGGGGACCACATTCTCCTATAATTCACCCCTCCACTTT	CASSGQGTTFSYNSPLHF
.	13	TRBV7-9	.	TRBJ1-5	TGTGCCAGCAGCCAATACTCGGGGCAGCCCCAGCATTTT	CASSQYSGQPQHF
.	16	TRBV9	.	TRBJ1-3	TGTGCCAGCAGCGCCCGAGTTCTGCTAGCTGGAAACACCATATATTTT	CASSARVLLAGNTIYF
.	15	TRBV7-9	.	TRBJ2-5	TGTGCCAGCAGCTGGGCCCAGGCAGTCCAAGAGACCCAGTACTTC	CASSWAQAVQETQYF
.	13	TRBV24-1	.	TRBJ2-5	TGTGCCACCAGTGGATCGGGGAGGGAGACCCAGTACTTC	CATSGSGRETQYF
.	14	TRBV18	few	TRBJ1-2	TGTGCCAGCTCACCAGTACAGGGCCTCTATGGCTACACCTTC	CASSPVQGLYGYTF
TRBD1	14	TRBV11-2	.	TRBJ1-2	TGTGCCAGCAGCACCCCGACAGGGAACTATGGCTACACCTTC	CASSTPTGNYGYTF
TRBD2	15	TRBV9	.	TRBJ2-3	TGTGCCAGCAGCCGTAGCGGGGGGTTTACAGATACGCAGTATTTT	CASSRSGGFTDTQYF
.	15	TRBV6-4	.	TRBJ2-7	TGTGCCAGCCCGCGGTACAGGGAGTGTTCCTACGAGCAGTACTTC	CASPRYRECSYEQYF
TRBD1	14	TRBV3-1/TRBV3-2	few	TRBJ1-2	TGTGCCAGCAGCAACACGATACAGGGGGGTGGCTACACCTTC	CASSNTIQGGGYTF
TRBD1	13	TRBV7-2	.	TRBJ2-5	TGTGCCAGCGGACAGGGGCATCAAGAGACCCAGTACTTC	CASGQGHQETQYF
.	15	TRBV6-5	.	TRBJ2-1	TGTGCCAGCAGTTATTCCACTCCCACTAACAATGAGCAGTTCTTC	CASSYSTPTNNEQFF
.	12	TRBV12-3/TRBV12-4	.	TRBJ1-1	TGTGCCAGCACTATGGGAGGGACTGAAGCTTTCTTT	CASTMGGTEAFF